This passage covers 12 T cell receptor beta chains from one sample sequenced in a study of T cell responses to AZD1222 COVID-19 vaccine. Some clones are missing from TCRdb's copy, which holds only in-frame ones; the method was immunoSEQ multiplex PCR. The repertoire includes 180,000 or so clones, 92% of them detected once, and 1% to 1.5% sits in the top ten. The source material was peripheral blood, sampled 28 days after the second AZD1222 dose. The receptors shown here come from an adult who received the AZD1222 COVID-19 vaccine.

This clone was recorded only once. The genes are TRBV28 and TRBJ2-2, with D hard to call. The germline V and J ends were trimmed by 5 bases and 6 bases, with 22 bases remaining between them. The CDR3 runs 17 residues. The germline V gene encodes CDR1 MDHEN and CDR2 SYDVKM. CDR3 sequence reads: CASSPSWPSSISGELFF. CDR3 coding DNA: TGTGCCAGCAGTCCAAGCTGGCCATCGTCGATTTCCGGGGAGCTGTTTTTT.

The chain is built from TRBV7-9 and TRBJ1-1; 8 positions agree with TRBD1. Looked up from germline, CDR1 is SEHNR and CDR2 is FQNEAQ (reference sequence). V gave up 5 bases and J gave up 6 bases; unmatched junction bases: 14. This CDR3 is 16 amino acids long. The DNA of the CDR3 is TGTGCCAGCAGCCGCTCCTTTGGACAGGGCGACTCTGAAGCTTTCTTT. This gives the protein CASSRSFGQGDSEAFF.

The chain links TRBV7-9 to TRBJ1-4; 7 bases line up with TRBD1. The trim removed 3 bases at V and 5 bases at J, leaving 9 bases unmatched. The V gene's germline CDR1 is SEHNR and CDR2 FQNEAQ (reference sequence). The CDR3 is 16 residues long. The CDR3 protein is CASSFPSRDSNEKLFF. The DNA of the CDR3 is TGTGCCAGCAGCTTCCCGTCGCGGGACAGCAATGAAAAACTGTTTTTT.

This clone turned up a few times. The chain couples TRBV9 to TRBJ1-2; D might be TRBD1 (5 bases). V was pared by 2 bases and J by 4 bases, with 9 bases between. Germline CDR1 and CDR2: SGDLS and YYNGEE. The CDR3 has 13 residues. DNA of the CDR3: TGTGCCAGCAGCGTTCAGGGAGCCTATGGCTACACCTTC. Translating gives CASSVQGAYGYTF.

The chain is built from TRBV24-1 and TRBJ1-2; 10 nucleotides line up with TRBD1. CDR1 KGHDR and CDR2 SFDVKD come from the germline V gene. CDR3 length: 15 amino acids. J lost 6 bases, V lost 3 bases, and 6 bases had no gene match. The CDR3 coding sequence is TGTGCCACCAGTGATATGTTGACAGGGGGCCATGGCTACACCTTC. This encodes CATSDMLTGGHGYTF.

This rearrangement joins TRBV28 to TRBJ1-1; no clear D gene. This CDR3 has 12 amino acids. Germline V CDR1 and CDR2: MDHEN, SYDVKM. V was shortened by 2 bases and J by 3 bases, with 4 bases between the two germline ends. The CDR3 region has the DNA TGTGCCAGCAGTTTACTCGACACTGAAGCTTTCTTT. Its protein product is CASSLLDTEAFF. Based on the CDR3 plus reference TRBV28 and TRBJ1-1, the full variable domain is DVKVTQSSRYLVKRTGEKVFLECVQDMDHENMFWYRQDPGLGLRLIYFSYDVKMKEKGDIPEGYSVSREKKERFSLILESASTNQTSMYLCASSLLDTEAFFGQGTRLTVV.

This clone was seen only a few times. J is TRBJ2-7 and V is TRBV7-9; 7 nucleotides match TRBD1. Germline loops: CDR1 SEHNR, CDR2 FQNEAQ (reference sequence). This CDR3 is 13 amino acids long. Trimming took 6 bases from V and 1 from J; bases not matched to a gene: 3. The chain's CDR3 is CASRGQPSYEQYF. DNA of the CDR3: TGTGCCAGCAGGGGACAGCCATCCTACGAGCAGTACTTC.

The CDR3 here is CASRDGPKSSFF. The CDR3 DNA sequence: TGTGCCAGCAGGGACGGACCTAAGTCGTCTTTCTTT. The genes are TRBV12-3 or TRBV12-4 and TRBJ1-1; D is undetermined. This CDR3 has 12 amino acids. V gave up 6 bases and J gave up 12 bases, with 17 bases separating them.

The chain recombines TRBV14 with TRBJ1-2; no firm D call. V dropped 5 bases and J dropped 0 bases, with 7 bases sitting between them. Per germline, CDR1 SGHDN and CDR2 FVKESK. The CDR3 has 13 amino acids. CDR3 nucleotide sequence: TGTGCCAGCAGCTACGGGGCTAACTATGGCTACACCTTC. This sequence encodes CASSYGANYGYTF.

The chain recombines TRBV5-4 with TRBJ1-6; 7 bases are shared with TRBD1. Trimming took 4 bases from V and 7 from J; bases not matched to a gene: 8. The CDR3 sequence is 15 residues long. Germline V gene lookup returns CDR1 SGHNT and CDR2 YYREEE (reference sequence). CDR3 DNA sequence: TGTGCCAGCAGCAGCCAAAGGGGGCGGAATTCACCCCTCCACTTT. The encoded protein is CASSSQRGRNSPLHF.

The genes are TRBV4-3 and TRBJ1-6, with unresolved D. CDR3 size: 15 residues. Germline V lookup: CDR1 LGHNA, CDR2 YSLEER. Trimming took off 3 bases at V and 5 bases at J, with 11 bases between the two ends. CDR3 loop: CASSQDRLNNSPLHF. CDR3 DNA: TGCGCCAGCAGCCAGGATCGGCTAAATAATTCACCCCTCCACTTT.

As DNA, the CDR3 is TGTGCCAGCAGTTACTCACGAGGCGCTGTGGGTCCCCTCCACTTT. This sequence encodes CASSYSRGAVGPLHF. The gene calls are TRBV6-5 and TRBJ1-6; no clear D. There are 15 residues in the CDR3. V was trimmed by 0 bases and J by 13 bases, leaving 16 bases between them. Looked up from germline, CDR1 is MNHEY and CDR2 is SVGAGI.